The 2 T cell receptor beta chains given below trace back to one sample, sequenced in a study of metastatic and nonmetastatic thyroid tumors. TCRdb redid the clone calls on the PCR reads using MiXCR. The top ten clones hold about 10% of a sample with about 39,000 clones, about an eighth of them seen once. Each patient went into thyroid surgery without having received any treatment. The sample consisted of blood. Receptors originate from a male donor with papillary thyroid cancer or a benign thyroid nodule (not recorded which). Some clones in this sample may be carry-over from other donors' samples.

This clone has just a few counts. A much larger clone differs by one base, so this may be a read error. The chain employs TRBV7-2 and TRBJ1-5; no firm D call. In germline, CDR1 is SGHTA, CDR2 FQGNSA. CDR3 length equals 14 residues. CDR3 in amino acids: CASSLLYSSQPQHF. The CDR3 nucleotides are TGTGCCAGCAGCTTACTCTATAGCAGTCAGCCCCAGCATTTT.

CDR3 in amino acids: CASSFSDSRLFYGYTF. For the CDR3, the DNA is TGTGCCAGCAGTTTTTCAGATTCTCGGCTTTTCTATGGCTACACCTTC. This chain uses TRBV28 with TRBJ1-2; D ambiguous. CDR3 length equals 16 residues. Germline V lookup: CDR1 MDHEN, CDR2 SYDVKM. V lost 3 bases, J lost 4 bases, and 18 bases lay in between.